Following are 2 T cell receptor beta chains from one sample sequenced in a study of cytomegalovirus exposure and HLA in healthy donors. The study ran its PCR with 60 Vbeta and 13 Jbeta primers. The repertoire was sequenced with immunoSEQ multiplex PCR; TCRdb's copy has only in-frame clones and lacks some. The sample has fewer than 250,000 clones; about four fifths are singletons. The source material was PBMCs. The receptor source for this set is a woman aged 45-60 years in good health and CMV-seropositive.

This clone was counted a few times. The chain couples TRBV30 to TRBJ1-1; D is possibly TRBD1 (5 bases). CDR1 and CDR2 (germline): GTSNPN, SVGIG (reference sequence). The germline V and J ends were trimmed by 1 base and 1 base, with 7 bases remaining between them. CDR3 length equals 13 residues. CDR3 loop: CAWSETGNTEAFF. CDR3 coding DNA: TGTGCCTGGAGTGAAACAGGGAACACTGAAGCTTTCTTT.

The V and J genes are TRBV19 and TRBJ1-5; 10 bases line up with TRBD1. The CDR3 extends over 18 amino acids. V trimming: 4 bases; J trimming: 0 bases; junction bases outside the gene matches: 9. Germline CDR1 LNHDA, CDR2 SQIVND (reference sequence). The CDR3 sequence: CASSTRTGGGYSNQPQHF. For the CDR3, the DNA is TGTGCCAGTAGTACCCGGACAGGGGGGGGATATAGCAATCAGCCCCAGCATTTT.